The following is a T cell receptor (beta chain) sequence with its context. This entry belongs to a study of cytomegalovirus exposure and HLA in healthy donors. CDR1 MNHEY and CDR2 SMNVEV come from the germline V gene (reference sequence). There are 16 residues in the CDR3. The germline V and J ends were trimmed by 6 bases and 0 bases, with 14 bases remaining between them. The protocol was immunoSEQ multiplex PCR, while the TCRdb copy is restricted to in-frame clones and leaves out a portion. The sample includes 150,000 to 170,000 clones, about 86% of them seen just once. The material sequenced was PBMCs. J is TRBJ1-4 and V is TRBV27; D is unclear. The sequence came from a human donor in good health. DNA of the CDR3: TGTGCCAGCAGCCCGGCGGTGGGAGCAACTAATGAAAAACTGTTTTTT. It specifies CASSPAVGATNEKLFF.